This T cell receptor beta chain was identified during a study of blood T cell repertoires in COVID-19. Study context: There were acute and convalescent COVID-19 samples, and they came from the United States, Italy and Spain. T cells, B-cell-depleted T cells, or PBMCs supplied cDNA or gDNA.

This clone has only a few counts. Under the authors' procedure: From reference gene primer amplification, estimates of nucleated cell counts were derived. Clones were sequenced by immunoSEQ multiplex PCR, and TCRdb holds only the in-frame ones, with some missing. That table furnishes V, J and clone size, whereas the DNA furnished D and trimming. Of 200,000 to 250,000 clones listed, 75% to 85% are singletons. The CDR3 is 16 amino acids. Trimming cost V 1 base and J 3 bases, with 13 bases left between them. Germline CDR1 is LGHNA and CDR2 is YNFKEQ. Sequencing was performed on peripheral blood. J is TRBJ2-1 and V is TRBV4-2, with D tentatively TRBD1 (5 bases). This receptor was obtained from a human donor in a cohort sampled during active COVID-19. The CDR3 nucleotides read TGTGCCAGCAGCCAAGTGGCAGGGTTAAACTACAATGAGCAGTTCTTC. Its protein is CASSQVAGLNYNEQFF.